Listed below are T cell receptor beta chains from one sample, sequenced in a study of metastatic and nonmetastatic thyroid tumors. TCRdb re-called clones from the PCR reads using MiXCR. The data contain 50,000 or so clones, more than 20% of them singletons. Sequencing input: blood. These TCRs come from a male donor with papillary thyroid cancer or a benign thyroid nodule (not recorded which). Some clones in this sample may be carry-over from other donors' samples. CDR3s include the opening cysteine and the closing phenylalanine or tryptophan. A D gene is named only where the DNA matches it firmly. The size of a clone is reported for some rows only, either as once, few or many, or as a class for expanded clones.

d_call	v_call	clone_size	j_call	cdr3_nt	cdr3_aa
.	TRBV18	.	TRBJ1-1	TGTGCCAGCTCACTGAACACTGAAGCTTTCTTT	CASSLNTEAFF
.	TRBV6-2/TRBV6-3	many	TRBJ1-4	TGTGCCAGCAGCCGGGATATTATAGAAAAACTGTTTTTT	CASSRDIIEKLFF
.	TRBV5-4	many	TRBJ2-7	TGTGCCAGCAGTCGAAACGGAGCATCCTACGAGCAGTACTTC	CASSRNGASYEQYF
TRBD2	TRBV20-1	.	TRBJ2-1	TGCAGTGTACCTAGCGGGATAACCTACAATGAGCAGTTCTTC	CSVPSGITYNEQFF
.	TRBV5-6	.	TRBJ2-5	TGTGCCAGCAGCAAGCCGACGCCTACACAAGAGACCCAGTACTTC	CASSKPTPTQETQYF
TRBD2	TRBV6-1	.	TRBJ2-7	TGTGCCAGCATTCCCCACCGGCTAGCGGTCTGCGATCAGTACTTC	CASIPHRLAVCDQYF
.	TRBV7-9	many	TRBJ2-7	TGTGCCAGTTCGGGTGTTACCTACGAGCAGTACTTC	CASSGVTYEQYF
.	TRBV20-1	medium-sized	TRBJ1-2	TGCAGTGCTCCCCCCGACCGGTATGGCTACACCTTC	CSAPPDRYGYTF
.	TRBV4-1	many	TRBJ1-4	TGCGCCAGCAGCCAAGATACAGGTCTTGCAACTAATGAAAAACTGTTTTTT	CASSQDTGLATNEKLFF
.	TRBV3-1	.	TRBJ1-3	TGTGCCAGCAGCCAAGAGGGGCGCCAAGGAAACACCATATATTTT	CASSQEGRQGNTIYF
.	TRBV5-1	few	TRBJ2-6	TGCGCCAGCGCGGCGGGATTATCTGGGGCCAACGTCCTGACTTTC	CASAAGLSGANVLTF
TRBD1	TRBV11-2	many	TRBJ1-1	TGTGCCAGCAGCTCCCAGGACAGGGGAGCGGTAGACACTGAAGCTTTCTTT	CASSSQDRGAVDTEAFF
TRBD2	TRBV27	few	TRBJ2-7	TGTGCCAGCAGTCCTGGGACTAGCGGTCTCTACGAGCAGTACTTC	CASSPGTSGLYEQYF
TRBD1	TRBV11-2	.	TRBJ1-2	TGTGCCAGCAGCTTAGACCGGGACAGCTTTTATGGCTACACCTTC	CASSLDRDSFYGYTF
TRBD1	TRBV28	many	TRBJ2-4	TGTGCCAGCGCTGGACAGGGGTTAAACATTCAGTACTTC	CASAGQGLNIQYF
.	TRBV6-1	.	TRBJ2-5	TGTGCCAGCAGTAGTAGCGGAGAGACCCAGTACTTC	CASSSSGETQYF
.	TRBV5-1	medium-sized	TRBJ2-7	TGCGCCAGCAGCTTGGAGATAGCGCAATTCCCCTACGAGCAGTACTTC	CASSLEIAQFPYEQYF
TRBD1	TRBV5-1	medium-sized	TRBJ1-2	TGCGCCAGCAGCTTACAGACAGGGAGGACAGACGGCTACACCTTC	CASSLQTGRTDGYTF
.	TRBV9	many	TRBJ2-5	TGTGCCAGCAGCGTAGGGAATTCGGGTGGGCTCCAAGAGACCCAGTACTTC	CASSVGNSGGLQETQYF
.	TRBV15	few	TRBJ1-1	TGTGCCACCAGTCCCGGTTGGGGTACCACTGAAGCTTTCTTT	CATSPGWGTTEAFF
.	TRBV10-3	.	TRBJ1-5	TGTGCCATCAGGGGGACTGACAATCAGCCCCAGCATTTT	CAIRGTDNQPQHF